This T cell receptor beta chain was identified in a study of T cell responses to AZD1222 COVID-19 vaccine. Study-level results: The donor group comprised mostly white British people and more females; the analysis possibly underestimated clonal diversity. Compared with day 0, the breadth and depth of the Spike-specific TCR repertoire rose significantly after two doses of AZD1222. Without day 14 samples, only post-peak T cell repertoires were studied.

TCRdb keeps only in-frame clones here, not all; method: immunoSEQ multiplex PCR. In the table there are 55,000 to 80,000 clones, roughly 89% of which are singletons. To note about this clone: The antigen is unknown.

The J segment lost 6 bases and the V segment lost 6 bases, leaving 5 bases of the junction unmatched. CDR1 is SQVTM and CDR2 is ANQGSEA in the germline V gene. This CDR3 has 11 residues. The sequences come from peripheral blood, collected on day 0 of AZD1222 vaccination. The V gene is TRBV29-1, the J gene TRBJ2-7, with TRBD1 matching 7 bases. The receptor comes from an adult in good health. The CDR3 DNA reads TGCAGCGTCTACAGGGGTTCCGAGCAGTACTTC. Its translation is CSVYRGSEQYF.